Below, one T cell receptor beta chain is given with its context. Its matching antigen is unknown. TCRdb called the RT-PCR reads again in MiXCR, with one record for every CDR3 protein. The repertoire consists of about 570,000 distinct CDR3 sequences, with about 11% occurring once and the leading ten covering around 9.6%. This CDR3 is 15 amino acids long. Germline loops: CDR1 SGHVS, CDR2 FQNEAQ. V shed 5 bases and J 4 bases; nucleotides not matched to a gene: 10. The data stem from a study of response to subunit inactivated influenza vaccine. Study-wide results and limits: Each seasonal influenza vaccination, the authors suggested, recruits few new T cells.

Specimen: PBMCs from blood, collected on the day of vaccination. This sequence was found in a man aged 45-65 years who received an inactivated influenza vaccine. V gene TRBV7-8 combines with J gene TRBJ2-7; 8 nucleotides match TRBD1. The CDR3 is CASSQTTGQVYEQYF. CDR3 coding DNA: TGTGCCAGCAGCCAAACAACGGGACAGGTTTACGAGCAGTACTTC.